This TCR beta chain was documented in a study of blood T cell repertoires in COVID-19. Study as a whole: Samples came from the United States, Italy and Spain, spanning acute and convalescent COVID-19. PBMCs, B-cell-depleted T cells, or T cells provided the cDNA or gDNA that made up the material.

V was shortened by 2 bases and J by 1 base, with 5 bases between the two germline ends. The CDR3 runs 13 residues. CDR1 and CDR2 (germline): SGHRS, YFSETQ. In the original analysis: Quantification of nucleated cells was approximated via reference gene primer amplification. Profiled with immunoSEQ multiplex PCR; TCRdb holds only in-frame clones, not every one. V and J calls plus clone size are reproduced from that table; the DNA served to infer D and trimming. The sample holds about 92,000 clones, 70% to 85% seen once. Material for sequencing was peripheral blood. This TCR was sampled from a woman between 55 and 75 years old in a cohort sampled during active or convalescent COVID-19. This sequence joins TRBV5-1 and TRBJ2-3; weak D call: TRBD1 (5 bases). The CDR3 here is CASSLGGTDTQYF. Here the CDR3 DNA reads TGCGCCAGCAGCTTAGGGGGCACAGATACGCAGTATTTT.